This TCR beta chain was documented in a study of T cell responses to AZD1222 COVID-19 vaccine. A word on this clone: Its antigen remains unknown.

Study conclusions and caveats: The span of vaccine-associated CD4 TCRs extended across spike, with dominance at 160-218 and 743-854. A rise in Spike-specific TCR breadth and depth followed two AZD1222 doses.

The CDR3 runs to 13 residues. CDR1 and CDR2 (germline): MDHEN, SYDVKM. The V end was cut by 4 bases, the J end by 4 bases, with 10 bases between. Generated by immunoSEQ multiplex PCR, the TCRdb table keeps only in-frame clones and is missing some. This repertoire shows 120,000 or so clones, around 92% found once; its top ten account for about 1.4%. This clonotype was obtained from an adult in good health. The chain recombines TRBV28 with TRBJ1-2; D might be TRBD1 (5 bases). The sample consisted of peripheral blood, taken on day 0 of AZD1222 vaccination. Written as DNA, the CDR3 is TGTGCCAGCAGTTCAGGGTTTTTCTATGGCTACACCTTC. The encoded protein is CASSSGFFYGYTF.